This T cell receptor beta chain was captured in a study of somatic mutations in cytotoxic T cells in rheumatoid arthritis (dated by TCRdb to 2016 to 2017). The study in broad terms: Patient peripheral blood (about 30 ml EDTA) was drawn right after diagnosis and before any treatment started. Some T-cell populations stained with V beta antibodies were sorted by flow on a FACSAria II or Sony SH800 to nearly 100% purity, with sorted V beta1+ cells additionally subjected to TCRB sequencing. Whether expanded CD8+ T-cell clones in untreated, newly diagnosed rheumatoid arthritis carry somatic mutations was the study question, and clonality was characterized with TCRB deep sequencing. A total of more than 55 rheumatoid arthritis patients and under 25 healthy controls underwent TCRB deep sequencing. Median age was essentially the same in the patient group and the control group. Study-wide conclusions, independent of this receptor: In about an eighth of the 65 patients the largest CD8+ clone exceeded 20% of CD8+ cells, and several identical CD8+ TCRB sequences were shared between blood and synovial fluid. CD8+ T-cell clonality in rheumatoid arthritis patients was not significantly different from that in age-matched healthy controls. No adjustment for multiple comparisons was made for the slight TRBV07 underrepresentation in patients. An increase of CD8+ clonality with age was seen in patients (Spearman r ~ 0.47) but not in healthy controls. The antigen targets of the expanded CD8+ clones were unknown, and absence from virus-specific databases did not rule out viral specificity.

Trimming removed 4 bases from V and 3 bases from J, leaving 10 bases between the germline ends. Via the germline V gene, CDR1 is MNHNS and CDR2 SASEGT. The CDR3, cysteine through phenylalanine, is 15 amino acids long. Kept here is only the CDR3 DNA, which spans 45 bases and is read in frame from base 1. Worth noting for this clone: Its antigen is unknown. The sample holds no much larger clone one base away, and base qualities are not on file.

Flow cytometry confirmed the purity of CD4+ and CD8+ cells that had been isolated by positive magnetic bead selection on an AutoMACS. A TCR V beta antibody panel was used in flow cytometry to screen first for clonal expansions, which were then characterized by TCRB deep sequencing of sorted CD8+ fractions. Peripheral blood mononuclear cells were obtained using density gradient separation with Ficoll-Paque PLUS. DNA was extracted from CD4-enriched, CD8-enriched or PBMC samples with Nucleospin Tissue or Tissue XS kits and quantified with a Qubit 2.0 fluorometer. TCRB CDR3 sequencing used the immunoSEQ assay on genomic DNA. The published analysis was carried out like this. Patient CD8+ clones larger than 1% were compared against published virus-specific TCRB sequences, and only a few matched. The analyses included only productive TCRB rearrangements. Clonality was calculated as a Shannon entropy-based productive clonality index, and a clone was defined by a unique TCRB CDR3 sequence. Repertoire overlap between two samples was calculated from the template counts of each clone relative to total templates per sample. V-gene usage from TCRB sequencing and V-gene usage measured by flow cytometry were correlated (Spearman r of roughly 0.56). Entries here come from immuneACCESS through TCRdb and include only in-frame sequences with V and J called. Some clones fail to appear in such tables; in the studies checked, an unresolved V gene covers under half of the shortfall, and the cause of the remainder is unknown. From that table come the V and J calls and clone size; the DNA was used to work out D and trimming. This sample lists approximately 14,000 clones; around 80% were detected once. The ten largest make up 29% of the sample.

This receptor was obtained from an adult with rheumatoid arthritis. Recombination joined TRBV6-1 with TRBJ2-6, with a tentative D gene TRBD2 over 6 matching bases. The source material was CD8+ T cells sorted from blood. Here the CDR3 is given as CASSVEGGGANVLTF. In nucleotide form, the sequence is TGTGCCAGCAGTGTGGAGGGAGGTGGGGCCAACGTCCTGACTTTC.